Below, 19 T cell receptor beta chains from the same sample are listed, as sequenced in a study of control samples from healthy donors and cancer patients. Profiled with immunoSEQ multiplex PCR; TCRdb holds only in-frame clones, not every one. The repertoire holds over 85,000 clones, with about 89% as singletons. Material for sequencing was PBMCs. The receptors come from a woman in her forties or fifties with colorectal cancer.

V is TRBV24-1 and J is TRBJ2-5; D unresolved. The ends were cut back, 4 bases at V and 4 bases at J, with 15 bases in the middle. The CDR3 runs to 15 residues. Germline V gene data show CDR1 as KGHDR and CDR2 as SFDVKD. The CDR3 DNA follows: TGTGCCACCAGTGAACCGGCGGCCCATCGAGAGACCCAGTACTTC. Its translation is CATSEPAAHRETQYF.

V gene TRBV7-2 combines with J gene TRBJ2-3; TRBD2 is a possible D gene (5 bases). Germline CDR1 reads SGHTA; CDR2 reads FQGNSA. This CDR3 comprises 15 residues. V was trimmed by 4 bases and J by 0 bases, leaving 11 bases between them. CDR3 in amino acids: CASSSDYISTDTQYF. The CDR3 region has the DNA TGTGCCAGCAGCTCCGACTACATTAGCACAGATACGCAGTATTTT. Full variable domain (missing parts from reference TRBV7-2 and TRBJ2-3): GAGVSQSPSNKVTEKGKDVELRCDPISGHTALYWYRQSLGQGLEFLIYFQGNSAPDKSGLPSDRFSAERTGGSVSTLTIQRTQQEDSAVYLCASSSDYISTDTQYFGPGTRLTVL.

The chain has TRBV3-1 (or the pseudogene TRBV3-2) and TRBJ2-1, with 8 positions matching TRBD2. V lost 0 bases, J lost 2 bases, and 0 bases stayed unmatched. CDR3 length: 15 residues. Germline assignment: CDR1 LGHDT and CDR2 YNNKEL (reference sequence). The CDR3 loop is CASSQERGAYNEQFF. The CDR3 DNA sequence: TGTGCCAGCAGCCAAGAGCGGGGGGCCTACAATGAGCAGTTCTTC.

The chain carries TRBV3-1 (or the pseudogene TRBV3-2) and TRBJ1-4; 10 bases align to TRBD1. J gave up 7 bases and V 1 base, and 3 bases lay outside the gene matches. CDR1 and CDR2 from the germline V gene are LGHDT and YNNKEL (reference sequence). This CDR3 is built from 15 residues. CDR3 DNA sequence: TGTGCCAGCAGCCAAGTCGGACAGGGGGGTGAAAAACTGTTTTTT. Protein product: CASSQVGQGGEKLFF.

This clone was found once. V usage is TRBV11-3 and J usage is TRBJ2-1, with D perhaps TRBD2 (7 bases). CDR1 is SGHNT, CDR2 YENEEA, per germline. V was cut by 1 base and J by 7 bases, with 14 bases left in between. The CDR3 is 15 residues long. The CDR3 loop is CASSLGGGATNEQFF. The CDR3 coding sequence is TGTGCCAGCAGCTTAGGTGGGGGGGCCACAAATGAGCAGTTCTTC.

The chain links TRBV3-1 (or the pseudogene TRBV3-2) to TRBJ2-1; the match to TRBD2 covers 10 bases. Germline V CDR1 and CDR2: LGHDT, YNNKEL (reference sequence). Trimming removed 4 bases from V and 5 bases from J; junction bases left unmatched: 5. CDR3 length equals 15 residues. The CDR3 DNA follows: TGTGCCAGCAGCCTTTTTAGCGGGGGGAACAATGAGCAGTTCTTC. Its protein product is CASSLFSGGNNEQFF.

The chain uses TRBV7-2 and TRBJ2-5; either TRBD1 or TRBD2 may supply D (6 bases each). Looked up from germline, CDR1 is SGHTA and CDR2 is FQGNSA. The CDR3 loop spans 14 amino acids. Between the trimmed V and J ends, which lost 3 bases and 4 bases, there was a span of 12 bases. CDR3 sequence: CASSFQGRGETQYF. The CDR3 DNA reads TGTGCCAGCAGCTTTCAGGGGCGGGGAGAGACCCAGTACTTC.

This chain connects TRBV7-2 to TRBJ1-1, with 9 bases that match TRBD1. Trimming removed 5 bases from V and 9 bases from J; junction bases left unmatched: 7. Germline V gene data show CDR1 as SGHTA and CDR2 as FQGNSA. The CDR3 covers 13 residues. Here the CDR3 DNA reads TGTGCCAGCAGCCCGGGGACAGGGCAAAAAGCTTTCTTT. This codes for CASSPGTGQKAFF.

The V and J genes are TRBV6-5 and TRBJ2-2; D may be TRBD1 (6 bases). This CDR3 is 13 amino acids long. Germline CDR1 is MNHEY and CDR2 is SVGAGI. With 5 bases removed from V and 6 bases from J, the gap between germline ends came to 10 bases. The CDR3, as DNA: TGTGCCAGCAGTCTACAGGGACCCGGGGAGCTGTTTTTT. Its translation: CASSLQGPGELFF.

V gene TRBV15 combines with J gene TRBJ2-1; 10 bases are shared with TRBD2. CDR3 size: 16 residues. The germline gives CDR1 LNHNV, CDR2 YYDKDF (reference sequence). The junction had 5 bases not matched to a gene; V was cut back by 0 bases and J by 6 bases. The CDR3 DNA reads as TGTGCCACCAGCAGAGAAGCTAGCGGGGGCGTCAATGAGCAGTTCTTC. Protein: CATSREASGGVNEQFF.

The J gene is TRBJ2-2, the V gene TRBV7-3; D possibly corresponds to TRBD1 (5 bases). The CDR3 covers 15 residues. The germline V gene has CDR1 SGHTA and CDR2 FQGTGA. Trimming left V 5 bases short and J 4 bases short, with 14 bases between. DNA for the CDR3: TGTGCCAGCAGCCCGTGGCCAGGGTCCACCGGGGAGCTGTTTTTT. This translates into CASSPWPGSTGELFF. The variable domain in full, completed from reference TRBV7-3 and TRBJ2-2, reads GAGVSQTPSNKVTEKGKYVELRCDPISGHTALYWYRQSLGQGPEFLIYFQGTGAADDSGLPNDRFFAVRPEGSVSTLKIQRTERGDSAVYLCASSPWPGSTGELFFGEGSRLTVL.

The genes are TRBV3-1 (or the pseudogene TRBV3-2) and TRBJ1-6; TRBD1 might be the D (5 bases). Trimming stripped 4 bases from V and 9 bases from J, with 16 bases between. There are 15 residues in the CDR3. Germline V lookup: CDR1 LGHDT, CDR2 YNNKEL (reference sequence). The CDR3 region has the DNA TGTGCCAGCAGCCCTAGGGCCGGGGACGGTTCACCCCTCCACTTT. It codes for CASSPRAGDGSPLHF.

The chain uses TRBV19 and TRBJ2-7, with D perhaps being TRBD1 or TRBD2 (5 bases each). The CDR3 spans 11 residues. Germline CDR1 is LNHDA and CDR2 is SQIVND (reference sequence). V was cut by 7 bases and J by 9 bases, with 13 bases left in between. CDR3 bases: TGTGCCAGTACGGTGGGGACGGGGCAGTACGTC. Residues: CASTVGTGQYV.

The gene calls are TRBV2 and TRBJ1-1; maybe TRBD1 (5 bases). Germline loops: CDR1 SNHLY, CDR2 FYNNEI. The CDR3 runs to 12 residues. V was shortened by 8 bases and J by 2 bases, with 9 bases between the two germline ends. The CDR3 DNA sequence: TGTGCCAGCGGGGGTAGCAACACTGAAGCTTTCTTT. As protein: CASGGSNTEAFF.

The CDR3 is CASSEVGNQPQHF. The CDR3 DNA sequence: TGTGCCAGTAGTGAGGTGGGGAATCAGCCCCAGCATTTT. V gene TRBV19 combines with J gene TRBJ1-5; D uncertain. Germline-derived CDR1 and CDR2 are LNHDA and SQIVND (reference sequence). CDR3 length: 13 residues. V dropped 5 bases and J dropped 4 bases, with 9 bases sitting between them.

The chain has TRBV4-3 and TRBJ2-3; D gene unclear. CDR1 LGHNA and CDR2 YSLEER come from the germline V gene. The CDR3 extends over 12 amino acids. Trimming pared 0 bases from V and 5 bases from J, leaving 3 bases between. In DNA, the CDR3 is TGCGCCAGCAGCCAAGATTTAGATACGCAGTATTTT. Its translation: CASSQDLDTQYF.

The chain has TRBV6-5 and TRBJ2-2; no definite D call. CDR1 and CDR2 from the germline V gene are MNHEY and SVGAGI. The CDR3 is 15 residues long. Trimming shortened V by 4 bases and J by 5 bases, and 14 bases separated the two germline ends. The CDR3 loop is CASSSPDPGTGELFF. The CDR3 region has the DNA TGTGCCAGCAGTTCTCCGGACCCAGGAACCGGGGAGCTGTTTTTT.

V and J are TRBV2 and TRBJ2-1; D is possibly TRBD2 (6 bases). CDR3 size: 13 residues. V was cut by 5 bases and J by 3 bases, with 8 bases left in between. Germline loops: CDR1 SNHLY, CDR2 FYNNEI. In DNA form, the CDR3 reads TGTGCCAGCAGTAGGACTAACTACAATGAGCAGTTCTTC. It translates to CASSRTNYNEQFF.

The count of this clone is one. V and J are TRBV4-1 and TRBJ1-4; D perhaps matches TRBD1 (6 bases). Germline CDR1 MGHRA, CDR2 YSYEKL. The CDR3 extends over 16 amino acids. V gave up 1 base and J gave up 2 bases, with 11 bases separating them. The CDR3 DNA follows: TGCGCCAGCAGCCAAGCTGTGGGGGCGACTAATGAAAAACTGTTTTTT. Translating it yields CASSQAVGATNEKLFF.